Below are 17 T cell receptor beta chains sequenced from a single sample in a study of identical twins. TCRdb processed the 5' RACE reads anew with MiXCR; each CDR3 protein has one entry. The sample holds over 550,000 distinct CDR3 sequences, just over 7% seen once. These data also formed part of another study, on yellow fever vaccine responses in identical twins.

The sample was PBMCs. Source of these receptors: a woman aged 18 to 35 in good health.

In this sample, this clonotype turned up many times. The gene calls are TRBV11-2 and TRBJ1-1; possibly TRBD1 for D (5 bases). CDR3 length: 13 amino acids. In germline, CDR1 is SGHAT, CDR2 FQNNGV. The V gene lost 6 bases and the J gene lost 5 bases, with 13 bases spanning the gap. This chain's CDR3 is CASRNPGGTEAFF. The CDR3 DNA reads TGTGCCAGCAGAAATCCGGGGGGGACTGAAGCTTTCTTT.

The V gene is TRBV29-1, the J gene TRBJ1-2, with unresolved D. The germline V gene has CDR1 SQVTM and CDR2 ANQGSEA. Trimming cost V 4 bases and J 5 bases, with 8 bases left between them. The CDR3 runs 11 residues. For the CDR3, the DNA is TGCAGCGTTGGTCGAGAGTATGGCTACACCTTC. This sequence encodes CSVGREYGYTF.

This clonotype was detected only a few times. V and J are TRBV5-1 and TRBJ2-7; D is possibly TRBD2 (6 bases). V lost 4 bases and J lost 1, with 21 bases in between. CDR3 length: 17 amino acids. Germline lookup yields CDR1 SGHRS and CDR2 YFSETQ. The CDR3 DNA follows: TGCGCCAGCAGCCTCGACGGTTGGCGGGAACCTTCCTACGAGCAGTACTTC. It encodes CASSLDGWREPSYEQYF.

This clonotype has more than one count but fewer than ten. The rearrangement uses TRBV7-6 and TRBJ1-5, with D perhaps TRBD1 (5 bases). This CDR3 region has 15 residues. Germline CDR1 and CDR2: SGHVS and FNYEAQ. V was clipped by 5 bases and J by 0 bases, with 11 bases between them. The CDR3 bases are TGTGCCAGCAGCCCGTCGGGGGATAGCAATCAGCCCCAGCATTTT. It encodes CASSPSGDSNQPQHF.

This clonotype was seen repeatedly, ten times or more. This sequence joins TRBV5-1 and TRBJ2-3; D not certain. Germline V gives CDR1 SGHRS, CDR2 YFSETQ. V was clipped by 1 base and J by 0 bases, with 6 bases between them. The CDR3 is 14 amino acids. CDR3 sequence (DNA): TGCGCCAGCAGCTTGAGGGTGAGCACAGATACGCAGTATTTT. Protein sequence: CASSLRVSTDTQYF.

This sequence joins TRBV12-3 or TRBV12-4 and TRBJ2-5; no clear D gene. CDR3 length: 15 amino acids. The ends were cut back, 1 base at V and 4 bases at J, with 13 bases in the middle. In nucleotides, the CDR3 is TGTGCCAGCAGTTTAGGCGACCACCTCCCAGAGACCCAGTACTTC. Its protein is CASSLGDHLPETQYF.

This chain's CDR3 is CASSPFTGEAFF. Here the CDR3 DNA reads TGTGCCAGCAGCCCATTCACGGGGGAAGCTTTCTTT. The V gene is TRBV7-2, the J gene TRBJ1-1; D is uncertain. The V gene lost 5 bases and the J gene lost 8 bases, with 12 bases spanning the gap. The V gene's germline CDR1 is SGHTA and CDR2 FQGNSA. This CDR3 region has 12 residues.

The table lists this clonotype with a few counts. The CDR3 region is CASSLTQGFYNEQFF. CDR3 nucleotide sequence: TGTGCCAGCAGTCTAACACAGGGATTCTACAATGAGCAGTTCTTC. The chain couples TRBV28 to TRBJ2-1; D is possibly TRBD1 (6 bases). V lost 5 bases, J lost 3 bases, and 14 bases lay in between. CDR1 and CDR2 (germline): MDHEN, SYDVKM. This CDR3 has 15 amino acids.

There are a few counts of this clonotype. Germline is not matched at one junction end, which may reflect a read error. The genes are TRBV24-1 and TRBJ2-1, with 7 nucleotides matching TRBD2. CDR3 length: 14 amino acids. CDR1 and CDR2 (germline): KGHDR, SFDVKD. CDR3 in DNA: TGTGCCACCAGTGATTCTGATAGGGCTAGCGGCCCGCTCTTC. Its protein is CATSDSDRASGPLF.

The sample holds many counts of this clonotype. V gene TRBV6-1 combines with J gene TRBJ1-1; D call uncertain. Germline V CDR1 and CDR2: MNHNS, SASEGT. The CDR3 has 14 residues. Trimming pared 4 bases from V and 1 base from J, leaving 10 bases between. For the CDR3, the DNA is TGTGCCAGCAGTGGATTGAGGGAGAACACTGAAGCTTTCTTT. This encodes CASSGLRENTEAFF.

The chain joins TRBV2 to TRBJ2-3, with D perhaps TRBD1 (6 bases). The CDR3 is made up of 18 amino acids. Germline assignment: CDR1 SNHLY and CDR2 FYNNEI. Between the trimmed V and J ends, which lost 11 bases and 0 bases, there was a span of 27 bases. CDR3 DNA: TGTGCCTTCAGTTTAACAGGGTCTGTCAGCTTCAGCACAGATACGCAGTATTTT. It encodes CAFSLTGSVSFSTDTQYF.

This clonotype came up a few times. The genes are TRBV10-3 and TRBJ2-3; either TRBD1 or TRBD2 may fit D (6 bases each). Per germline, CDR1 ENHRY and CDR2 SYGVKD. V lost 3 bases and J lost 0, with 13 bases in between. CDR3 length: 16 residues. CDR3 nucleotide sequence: TGTGCCATCAGTGACCCGGGGGCTTCAAGCACAGATACGCAGTATTTT. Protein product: CAISDPGASSTDTQYF.

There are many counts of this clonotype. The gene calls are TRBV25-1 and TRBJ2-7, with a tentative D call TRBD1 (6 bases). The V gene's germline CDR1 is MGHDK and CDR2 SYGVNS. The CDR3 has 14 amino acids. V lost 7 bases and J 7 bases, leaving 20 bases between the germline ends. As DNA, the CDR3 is TGTGCCAGCAAACAACGGGTTGGGGGCGGGGAGCAGTACTTC. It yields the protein CASKQRVGGGEQYF.

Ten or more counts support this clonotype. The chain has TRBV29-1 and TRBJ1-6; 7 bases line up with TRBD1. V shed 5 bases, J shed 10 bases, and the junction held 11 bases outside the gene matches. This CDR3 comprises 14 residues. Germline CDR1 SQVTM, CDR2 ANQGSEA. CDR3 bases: TGCAGCGTTAAAGTGTCAGGGGGAAACTCACCCCTCCACTTT. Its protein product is CSVKVSGGNSPLHF.

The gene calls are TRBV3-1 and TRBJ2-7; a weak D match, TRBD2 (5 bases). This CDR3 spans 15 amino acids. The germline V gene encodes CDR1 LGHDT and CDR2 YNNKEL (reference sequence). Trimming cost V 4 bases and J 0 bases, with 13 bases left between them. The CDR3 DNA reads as TGTGCCAGCAGCCCCCCCGAACGGGGCTCCTACGAGCAGTACTTC. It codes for CASSPPERGSYEQYF.

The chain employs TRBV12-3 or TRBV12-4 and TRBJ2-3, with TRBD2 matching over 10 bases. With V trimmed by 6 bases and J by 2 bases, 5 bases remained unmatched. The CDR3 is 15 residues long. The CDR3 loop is CASRRTSGNTDTQYF. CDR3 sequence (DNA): TGTGCCAGCAGGCGGACTAGCGGAAACACAGATACGCAGTATTTT.

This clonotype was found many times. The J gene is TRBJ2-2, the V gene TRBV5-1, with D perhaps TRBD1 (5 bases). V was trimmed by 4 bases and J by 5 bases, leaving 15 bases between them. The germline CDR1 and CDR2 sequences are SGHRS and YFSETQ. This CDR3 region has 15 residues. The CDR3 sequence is CASSPDSRATGELFF. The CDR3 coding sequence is TGCGCCAGCAGCCCTGACAGCCGTGCGACCGGGGAGCTGTTTTTT.